Below are 25 T cell receptor beta chains sequenced from a single sample in a study of OX40 agonist ivuxolimab in advanced cancers. Produced via immunoSEQ multiplex PCR; TCRdb's table is partial and in-frame only. The repertoire consists of fewer than 65,000 clones, with around 90% occurring once and the leading ten covering about 0.38%. The sequences come from CD4+ or CD8+ T cells sorted from blood, collected in a trial of the OX40 agonist ivuxolimab. The receptor set was obtained from an adult with an advanced solid tumor such as melanoma, head and neck, liver or kidney cancer.

V and J are TRBV11-1 and TRBJ2-5; TRBD2 is a possible D gene (6 bases). In germline, CDR1 is SGHAT, CDR2 FQDESV (reference sequence). With 1 base removed from V and 5 bases from J, the gap between germline ends came to 8 bases. The CDR3 sequence is 13 residues long. The CDR3 loop is CASSLDREETQYF. The CDR3 bases are TGTGCCAGCAGCTTAGACCGGGAGGAGACCCAGTACTTC.

CDR3 DNA: TGTGCCAGCTCGCCCTCCCAGGACTTAAATCAGCCCCAGCATTTT. This sequence encodes CASSPSQDLNQPQHF. This chain uses TRBV18 with TRBJ1-5; no firm D call. In germline, CDR1 is KGHSH, CDR2 LQKENI. The CDR3 is made up of 15 amino acids. V lost 6 bases and J 4 bases, leaving 16 bases between the germline ends.

This clone came up once. The J gene is TRBJ2-5, the V gene TRBV5-1; the D gene could be TRBD1 or TRBD2 (6 bases each). This CDR3 is built from 13 residues. V lost 0 bases and J lost 4, with 7 bases in between. Germline values: CDR1 SGHRS, CDR2 YFSETQ. The CDR3 DNA is TGCGCCAGCAGCTTGGGGGGGGCAGAGACCCAGTACTTC. It encodes CASSLGGAETQYF.

The chain uses TRBV15 and TRBJ1-5; no firm D call. Germline CDR1 and CDR2: LNHNV and YYDKDF (reference sequence). There are 15 residues in the CDR3. V was cut by 3 bases and J by 6 bases, with 15 bases left in between. The CDR3: CATSRPGGVGQPQHF. The CDR3 region has the DNA TGTGCCACCAGCAGGCCTGGTGGGGTCGGTCAGCCCCAGCATTTT. Looking up the rest from reference TRBV15 and TRBJ1-5 gives the full variable domain: DAMVIQNPRYQVTQFGKPVTLSCSQTLNHNVMYWYQQKSSQAPKLLFHYYDKDFNNEADTPDNFQSRRPNTSFCFLDIRSPGLGDTAMYLCATSRPGGVGQPQHFGDGTRLSIL.

The chain joins TRBV7-8 to TRBJ1-1, with a weak D call TRBD1 (5 bases). The V gene's germline CDR1 is SGHVS and CDR2 FQNEAQ. Trimming pared 2 bases from V and 3 bases from J, leaving 16 bases between. There are 16 residues in the CDR3. As DNA, the CDR3 is TGTGCCAGCAGCTTATTCCGAGGGGTCAAGGACACTGAAGCTTTCTTT. It codes for CASSLFRGVKDTEAFF.

V and J are TRBV7-9 and TRBJ1-6; unclear D gene. V shed 3 bases and J shed 7 bases, with 7 bases lying between them. The CDR3 runs 13 residues. The germline gives CDR1 SEHNR, CDR2 FQNEAQ (reference sequence). CDR3 nucleotide sequence: TGTGCCAGCAGCTTGTCAGAGAATTCACCCCTCCACTTT. Translated, it gives CASSLSENSPLHF.

This chain connects TRBV6-5 to TRBJ1-1, with D uncertain. V shed 7 bases and J shed 1 base, with 13 bases lying between them. The CDR3 sequence is 14 residues long. Germline-derived CDR1 and CDR2 are MNHEY and SVGAGI. The CDR3 nucleotides read TGTGCCAGCACTGTCTCCTCAAGGAACACTGAAGCTTTCTTT. As protein: CASTVSSRNTEAFF.

This chain joins TRBV5-1 and TRBJ1-1, with D possibly TRBD1 on 5 matching bases. CDR1 SGHRS and CDR2 YFSETQ come from the germline V gene. V was cut by 4 bases and J by 0 bases, with 10 bases left in between. The CDR3 is made up of 14 amino acids. Here the CDR3 DNA reads TGCGCCAGCAGCCTGGGACTTCTGAACACTGAAGCTTTCTTT. This gives the protein CASSLGLLNTEAFF. The full variable domain, in which reference TRBV5-1 and TRBJ1-1 provide the parts outside the CDR3, is KAGVTQTPRYLIKTRGQQVTLSCSPISGHRSVSWYQQTPGQGLQFLFEYFSETQRNKGNFPGRFSGRQFSNSRSEMNVSTLELGDSALYLCASSLGLLNTEAFFGQGTRLTVV.

CDR3 sequence: CASSGVSAPLHF. The CDR3, as DNA: TGTGCCAGCAGTGGGGTGTCCGCACCCCTCCACTTT. The chain combines TRBV2 with TRBJ1-6; D gene unclear. The CDR3 runs 12 residues. Trimming cost V 4 bases and J 11 bases, with 9 bases left between them. CDR1 and CDR2 (germline): SNHLY, FYNNEI.

This sequence joins TRBV6-5 and TRBJ1-2; weak D call: TRBD1 (5 bases). Germline loops: CDR1 MNHEY, CDR2 SVGAGI. V was cut by 4 bases and J by 1 base, with 10 bases left in between. The CDR3 length is 14 residues. This CDR3 is CASSSQGVNYGYTF. The CDR3 DNA sequence: TGTGCCAGCAGTTCCCAGGGAGTTAACTATGGCTACACCTTC.

The chain carries TRBV5-1 and TRBJ1-4; D remains ambiguous. The V end was cut by 0 bases, the J end by 4 bases, with 7 bases between. This CDR3 spans 14 amino acids. Germline lookup yields CDR1 SGHRS and CDR2 YFSETQ. The CDR3 is CASSLGGDNEKLFF. CDR3 DNA sequence: TGCGCCAGCAGCTTGGGGGGAGATAATGAAAAACTGTTTTTT.

The genes are TRBV7-8 and TRBJ1-2, with 11 bases fitting TRBD1. The germline gives CDR1 SGHVS, CDR2 FQNEAQ. The CDR3 is 15 residues long. The trim removed 4 bases at V and 6 bases at J, leaving 7 bases unmatched. CDR3 region: CASSSRTGGGHGYTF. For the CDR3, the DNA is TGTGCCAGCAGCTCGCGGACAGGGGGCGGCCATGGCTACACCTTC.

V and J are TRBV6-5 and TRBJ2-3, with 9 positions matching TRBD2. CDR3 size: 14 residues. V lost 5 bases and J lost 4; bases outside the gene matches: 4. Germline CDR1 is MNHEY and CDR2 is SVGAGI. Here the CDR3 reads CASSRRLAADTQYF. The CDR3 bases are TGTGCCAGCAGTCGCCGACTAGCGGCAGATACGCAGTATTTT.

The chain uses TRBV10-3 and TRBJ2-7, with 10 positions matching TRBD1. CDR3 length equals 14 residues. The germline V gene has CDR1 ENHRY and CDR2 SYGVKD. J was trimmed by 5 bases and V by 5 bases; bases with no gene match: 6. The CDR3 is CAISSDRGRDEQYF. CDR3 DNA sequence: TGTGCCATCAGTTCCGACAGGGGGCGGGACGAGCAGTACTTC.

This chain links TRBV7-2 with TRBJ2-4, with 8 positions matching TRBD1. Germline CDR1 reads SGHTA; CDR2 reads FQGNSA. The CDR3 spans 15 residues. The V gene end was trimmed by 5 bases and the J gene end by 10 bases; junction bases not matched to a gene: 13. This chain's CDR3 is CASSIGQGKNLIQYF. CDR3 coding DNA: TGTGCCAGCAGCATCGGACAGGGTAAAAACCTGATTCAGTACTTC.

This chain uses TRBV7-8 with TRBJ2-7, with unresolved D. The germline gives CDR1 SGHVS, CDR2 FQNEAQ. There are 15 residues in the CDR3. V lost 4 bases, J lost 5 bases, and 18 bases lay in between. This chain's CDR3 is CASSSSGLVLDEQYF. The CDR3 region has the DNA TGTGCCAGCAGCTCCTCGGGCCTGGTATTAGACGAGCAGTACTTC. Full variable domain (missing parts from reference TRBV7-8 and TRBJ2-7): GAGVSQSPRYKVAKRGQDVALRCDPISGHVSLFWYQQALGQGPEFLTYFQNEAQLDKSGLPSDRFFAERPEGSVSTLKIQRTQQEDSAVYLCASSSSGLVLDEQYFGPGTRLTVT.

The chain has TRBV30 and TRBJ2-3; 8 bases are a match to TRBD2. The CDR3 sequence is 13 residues long. V dropped 1 base and J dropped 5; count of bases not matched to a gene: 2. Germline V gene lookup returns CDR1 GTSNPN and CDR2 SVGIG (reference sequence). CDR3 sequence: CAWSARGGDTQYF. In DNA, the CDR3 is TGTGCCTGGAGTGCCCGGGGGGGAGATACGCAGTATTTT.

The J gene is TRBJ1-6, the V gene TRBV6-5; TRBD1 aligns across 9 bases. CDR1 and CDR2 (germline): MNHEY, SVGAGI. The CDR3 covers 15 residues. The V gene end was trimmed by 6 bases and the J gene end by 9 bases; junction bases not matched to a gene: 9. The CDR3 loop reads CASRTPGQGLSPLHF. CDR3 DNA: TGTGCCAGCAGAACACCGGGACAGGGCCTTTCACCCCTCCACTTT.

The rearrangement uses TRBV10-3 and TRBJ1-1; D unclear. Trimming took off 0 bases at V and 0 bases at J, with 8 bases between the two ends. CDR1 and CDR2 (germline): ENHRY, SYGVKD. The CDR3 runs 15 residues. The DNA of the CDR3 is TGTGCCATCAGTGAGTCGGTGACCCTGAACACTGAAGCTTTCTTT. Its translation: CAISESVTLNTEAFF.

The chain has TRBV7-3 and TRBJ2-5; TRBD1 is a possible D gene (6 bases). The V gene's germline CDR1 is SGHTA and CDR2 FQGTGA. V lost 2 bases, J lost 5 bases, and 15 bases lay in between. CDR3 size: 15 residues. The CDR3 reads CASSLGAGGLETQYF. The CDR3 DNA sequence: TGTGCCAGCAGCTTAGGCGCTGGGGGCTTGGAGACCCAGTACTTC.

This chain joins TRBV9 and TRBJ1-3; no reliable D call. CDR1 is SGDLS, CDR2 YYNGEE, per germline. Trimming shortened V by 2 bases and J by 0 bases, and 12 bases separated the two germline ends. There are 16 residues in the CDR3. For the CDR3, the DNA is TGTGCCAGCAGCGTTGGTCCCGGGTCCTCTGGAAACACCATATATTTT. It encodes CASSVGPGSSGNTIYF.

The chain has TRBV29-1 and TRBJ2-3, with 7 nucleotides matching TRBD1. This CDR3 has 13 amino acids. The J segment lost 11 bases and the V segment lost 1 base, leaving 9 bases of the junction unmatched. Germline assignment: CDR1 SQVTM and CDR2 ANQGSEA. The CDR3 spells CSVEGTGGPLQYF. In nucleotides, the CDR3 is TGCAGCGTTGAAGGGACAGGAGGACCTTTGCAGTATTTT.

This chain uses TRBV11-2 with TRBJ1-1; no clear D. The ends were cut back, 5 bases at V and 10 bases at J, with 14 bases in the middle. Germline-derived CDR1 and CDR2 are SGHAT and FQNNGV. CDR3 size: 12 residues. CDR3 sequence (DNA): TGTGCCAGCAGCCTTTCAAGTAGTCGAGCTTTCTTT. As protein: CASSLSSSRAFF.

This clone was recorded once. This chain uses TRBV29-1 with TRBJ2-3, with a tentative D call TRBD2 (5 bases). Trimming took 8 bases from V and 5 from J, leaving 17 bases between them. From germline, CDR1 is SQVTM and CDR2 ANQGSEA. This CDR3 contains 13 residues. The CDR3 loop is CSSIGSGRDTQYF. The CDR3 DNA follows: TGCAGCTCCATCGGAAGCGGTAGAGATACGCAGTATTTT.

The genes are TRBV5-1 and TRBJ1-5, with D possibly TRBD1 on 5 matching bases. Germline CDR1 and CDR2: SGHRS and YFSETQ. The CDR3 loop spans 16 amino acids. V was cut by 4 bases and J by 12 bases, with 26 bases left in between. As DNA, the CDR3 is TGCGCCAGCAGCCCCTCACCCACCCAGGGACCCAGGGACCAGCATTTT. This encodes CASSPSPTQGPRDQHF.